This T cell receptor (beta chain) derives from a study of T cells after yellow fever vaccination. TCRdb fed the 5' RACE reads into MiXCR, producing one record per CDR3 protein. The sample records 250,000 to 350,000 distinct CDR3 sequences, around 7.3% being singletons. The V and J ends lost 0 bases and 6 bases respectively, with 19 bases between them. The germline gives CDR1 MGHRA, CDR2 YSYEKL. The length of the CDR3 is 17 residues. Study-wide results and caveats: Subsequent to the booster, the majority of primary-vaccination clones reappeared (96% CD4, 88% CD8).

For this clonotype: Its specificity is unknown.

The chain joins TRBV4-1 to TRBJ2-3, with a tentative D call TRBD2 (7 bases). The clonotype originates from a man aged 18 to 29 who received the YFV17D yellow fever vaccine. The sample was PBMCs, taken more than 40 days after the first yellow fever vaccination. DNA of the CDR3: TGCGCCAGCAGCCAAGAAAGGAGCCGGGGGGCCCATGATACGCAGTATTTT. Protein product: CASSQERSRGAHDTQYF.